The 16 T cell receptor beta chains below all came from one sample that was sequenced in a study of blood T cell repertoires in COVID-19 (dated by TCRdb to the early 2020s). Receptor libraries were prepared by the immunoSEQ multiplex PCR assay. This is the immuneACCESS table as TCRdb keeps it, with only in-frame sequences that have V and J called. A part of the clones is gone; compared with another copy, unresolved V genes explain less than half, and the rest is unexplained. Here the sample has hundreds of thousands of clones; 85% to 90% occur a single time. Less than 2% of the sample is held by the ten biggest clonotypes. The sequencing input was PBMCs or T cells enriched from blood (not recorded which). These receptors were taken from a middle-aged man who had recovered from COVID-19.

The rearrangement links TRBV10-3 to TRBJ1-6; D possibly corresponds to TRBD1 (5 bases). The germline V gene has CDR1 ENHRY and CDR2 SYGVKD. There are 15 residues in the CDR3. Trimming took 3 bases from V and 7 from J, leaving 13 bases between them. The CDR3 loop is CAISDGGRRNSPLHF. The CDR3 nucleotides are TGTGCCATCAGTGATGGGGGGAGGCGCAATTCACCCCTCCACTTT.

The chain combines TRBV2 with TRBJ2-7; 7 nucleotides align to TRBD1. V dropped 6 bases and J dropped 2; count of bases not matched to a gene: 7. CDR3 length: 14 amino acids. Germline values: CDR1 SNHLY, CDR2 FYNNEI. The CDR3 DNA follows: TGTGCCAGCAGCGCCGGACAGGTTCCCTACGAGCAGTACTTC. Translation: CASSAGQVPYEQYF.

This clone was counted ten times or more. The rearrangement uses TRBV6-5 and TRBJ2-7, with 10 bases matching TRBD1. The CDR3 spans 15 residues. CDR1 and CDR2 (germline): MNHEY, SVGAGI. V dropped 10 bases and J dropped 4; count of bases not matched to a gene: 13. CDR3 DNA: TGTGCCACAAGAGTGGGGACAGGGGTAACTTACGAGCAGTACTTC. Translation: CATRVGTGVTYEQYF.

The genes are TRBV25-1 and TRBJ1-4, with 9 bases matching TRBD1. The length of the CDR3 is 14 residues. V trimming: 4 bases; J trimming: 3 bases; junction bases outside the gene matches: 0. Germline V gene lookup returns CDR1 MGHDK and CDR2 SYGVNS. CDR3 in DNA: TGTGCCAGCAGTGGACAGGGGGCTAATGAAAAACTGTTTTTT. Protein sequence: CASSGQGANEKLFF.

This chain connects TRBV5-4 to TRBJ2-5, with D possibly being TRBD1 (6 bases). Trimming cost V 4 bases and J 2 bases, with 18 bases left between them. CDR1 SGHNT and CDR2 YYREEE come from the germline V gene (reference sequence). The CDR3 is 16 residues long. The CDR3 nucleotides read TGTGCCAGCAGCGGACCTACTGGGACACTACAAGAGACCCAGTACTTC. It translates to CASSGPTGTLQETQYF.

The chain couples TRBV27 to TRBJ1-1; 7 positions agree with TRBD1. The trim removed 6 bases at V and 4 bases at J, leaving 5 bases unmatched. Per the germline V gene, CDR1 is MNHEY and CDR2 is SMNVEV (reference sequence). There are 13 residues in the CDR3. CDR3 DNA: TGTGCCAGCAGGATTGACAGGGCCACTGAAGCTTTCTTT. The encoded protein is CASRIDRATEAFF.

The J gene is TRBJ1-6, the V gene TRBV27; 7 nucleotides align to TRBD1. Germline V gives CDR1 MNHEY, CDR2 SMNVEV (reference sequence). The CDR3 covers 16 residues. V gave up 7 bases and J gave up 4 bases; unmatched junction bases: 10. CDR3 DNA: TGTGCCAGCACCCTGTCCGGGGACAGTTATAATTCACCCCTCCACTTT. Translating gives CASTLSGDSYNSPLHF.

The chain has TRBV18 and TRBJ2-7, with TRBD2 as a possible D gene (5 bases). Per the germline V gene, CDR1 is KGHSH and CDR2 is LQKENI. The CDR3 runs 13 residues. V lost 6 bases to trimming and J lost 5 bases, with 14 bases between them. The CDR3 DNA sequence: TGTGCCAGCTCTTCCGACTCGGGAAACGAGCAGTACTTC. This codes for CASSSDSGNEQYF.

In its sample, this clone was seen once. The chain has TRBV5-1 and TRBJ2-7, with D possibly TRBD2 on 7 matching bases. The length of the CDR3 is 15 residues. V lost 2 bases and J lost 6, with 18 bases in between. Germline CDR1 reads SGHRS; CDR2 reads YFSETQ. CDR3 loop: CASSFRDRGASEQYF. The CDR3 nucleotides are TGCGCCAGCAGCTTCCGGGACCGGGGGGCCTCCGAGCAGTACTTC.

This chain links TRBV28 with TRBJ1-2; the match to TRBD1 covers 8 bases. With V trimmed by 8 bases and J by 8 bases, 13 bases remained unmatched. Germline V gene sequence: CDR1 MDHEN, CDR2 SYDVKM. The length of the CDR3 is 14 residues. DNA of the CDR3: TGTGCCAGCGTTAGGGCCCAGGGGGCGGGCGGCTACACCTTC. It codes for CASVRAQGAGGYTF.

Remarks on this clone: A much larger clone lies one base from this, so it may be a read error. This sequence joins TRBV7-9 and TRBJ1-2; tentatively, D is TRBD1 (6 bases). Per germline, CDR1 SEHNR and CDR2 FQNEAQ (reference sequence). Deletions cut 5 bases from V and 2 bases from J, with 9 bases between. The CDR3 has 13 residues. Written as DNA, the CDR3 is TGTGCCAGCAGCCGGGACAACAACTATGGCTACACCTTC. Residues: CASSRDNNYGYTF.

This chain links TRBV5-4 with TRBJ1-6; TRBD1 agrees at 8 bases. The germline V gene encodes CDR1 SGHNT and CDR2 YYREEE (reference sequence). The CDR3 has 15 amino acids. V was clipped by 3 bases and J by 7 bases; unmatched bases: 6. The CDR3 DNA is TGTGCCAGCAGCTCCAGGACAGGGATAAATTCACCCCTCCACTTT. The encoded protein is CASSSRTGINSPLHF.

This clone has just a few counts. The chain combines TRBV4-2 with TRBJ2-1; 12 nucleotides match TRBD2. This CDR3 region has 18 residues. Germline assignment: CDR1 LGHNA and CDR2 YNFKEQ. V shed 1 base, J shed 5 bases, and the junction held 9 bases outside the gene matches. The CDR3 region has the DNA TGTGCCAGCAGCCAAGTAACTCTAGCGGGGGGGCTGGACAATGAGCAGTTCTTC. It codes for CASSQVTLAGGLDNEQFF.

The chain employs TRBV6-6 and TRBJ1-5; unclear D gene. The germline gives CDR1 MNHNY, CDR2 SVGAGI (reference sequence). There are 15 residues in the CDR3. V shed 2 bases and J shed 1 base, with 9 bases lying between them. CDR3 protein: CASSYQLKSNQPQHF. DNA for the CDR3: TGTGCCAGCAGTTACCAACTGAAGAGCAATCAGCCCCAGCATTTT.

This rearrangement joins TRBV4-1 to TRBJ2-7; the match to TRBD1 covers 10 bases. CDR3 length: 16 amino acids. Germline-derived CDR1 and CDR2 are MGHRA and YSYEKL. Losses at the gene ends were 1 base for V and 1 base for J; bases not matched to a gene: 4. CDR3 residues: CASSQAGTGVSYEQYF. CDR3 bases: TGCGCCAGCAGCCAAGCTGGGACAGGGGTTTCCTACGAGCAGTACTTC.

The V call is TRBV6-1, the J call TRBJ2-7, with D unclear. The CDR3 loop spans 11 amino acids. Trimming took 3 bases from V and 5 from J, leaving 5 bases between them. CDR1 and CDR2 from the germline V gene are MNHNS and SASEGT. In nucleotides, the CDR3 is TGTGCCAGCAGTGAGGGCCACGAGCAGTACTTC. This translates into CASSEGHEQYF.